Below, 14 T cell receptor beta chains from the same sample are listed, as sequenced in a study of technical replicates of blood from a handful of donors. Clones were read by immunoSEQ multiplex PCR, and TCRdb kept only the in-frame ones, dropping some. The sample holds about 84,000 clones, roughly 97% seen once. Material for sequencing was T cells isolated from PBMCs. The origin of the receptors is a human donor in good health.

V usage is TRBV5-1 and J usage is TRBJ2-3, with 10 positions matching TRBD2. The junction had 9 bases not matched to a gene; V was cut back by 4 bases and J by 1 base. The CDR3 has 17 residues. Germline assignment: CDR1 SGHRS and CDR2 YFSETQ. The CDR3 reads CASSLNTGTSGTDTQYF. CDR3 bases: TGCGCCAGCAGCCTCAACACCGGGACTAGCGGCACAGATACGCAGTATTTT.

The rearrangement joins TRBV29-1 to TRBJ2-7, with 8 nucleotides matching TRBD1. This CDR3 comprises 14 residues. The trim removed 5 bases at V and 3 bases at J, leaving 9 bases unmatched. Germline V CDR1 and CDR2: SQVTM, ANQGSEA. CDR3 protein: CSVFGGTGNYEQYF. The CDR3 nucleotides are TGCAGCGTTTTTGGTGGGACAGGTAACTACGAGCAGTACTTC.

The CDR3 sequence is CASSGQGVSQETQYF. For the CDR3, the DNA is TGCGCCAGCAGTGGACAGGGGGTATCCCAAGAGACCCAGTACTTC. The rearrangement uses TRBV10-2 and TRBJ2-5; 9 nucleotides align to TRBD1. Per the germline V gene, CDR1 is WSHSY and CDR2 is SAAADI. The J segment lost 1 base and the V segment lost 4 bases, leaving 4 bases of the junction unmatched. The CDR3 contains 15 residues.

The chain combines TRBV7-8 with TRBJ1-3; D unclear. Germline V CDR1 and CDR2: SGHVS, FQNEAQ. This CDR3 contains 15 residues. The V end lost 9 bases, the J end lost 2 bases, and 17 bases lay between the germline ends. The CDR3: CASKRATGPGNTIYF. The CDR3 DNA sequence: TGTGCCAGTAAGCGGGCCACTGGGCCTGGAAACACCATATATTTT.

The chain uses TRBV5-1 and TRBJ2-2; D might be TRBD2 (7 bases). The germline V gene has CDR1 SGHRS and CDR2 YFSETQ. The ends were cut back, 4 bases at V and 0 bases at J, with 13 bases in the middle. This CDR3 spans 16 amino acids. CDR3 region: CASSQGGGPNTGELFF. In nucleotides, the CDR3 is TGCGCCAGCAGCCAGGGCGGGGGCCCGAACACCGGGGAGCTGTTTTTT.

J is TRBJ1-2 and V is TRBV7-9; D unclear. The CDR3 covers 14 residues. Germline V CDR1 and CDR2: SEHNR, FQNEAQ (reference sequence). V lost 1 base and J lost 4, with 10 bases in between. The CDR3, as DNA: TGTGCCAGCAGCTTAGTAGGGAGCAGCTATGGCTACACCTTC. As protein: CASSLVGSSYGYTF.

The chain links TRBV5-1 to TRBJ2-7, with 8 bases identical to TRBD1. Germline CDR1 is SGHRS and CDR2 is YFSETQ. This CDR3 is built from 13 residues. The V segment lost 2 bases and the J segment 3 bases; nucleotides outside the gene matches: 1. The CDR3 coding sequence is TGCGCCAGCAGCTTCGACAGGGGCTACGAGCAGTACTTC. Amino acid sequence: CASSFDRGYEQYF.

The CDR3 reads CASSQDTGANNYGYTF. The CDR3 DNA follows: TGCGCCAGCAGCCAAGACACAGGGGCAAATAACTATGGCTACACCTTC. The V gene is TRBV4-1, the J gene TRBJ1-2, with 7 nucleotides matching TRBD1. The V gene end was trimmed by 0 bases and the J gene end by 1 base; junction bases not matched to a gene: 5. CDR1 and CDR2 (germline): MGHRA, YSYEKL. This CDR3 comprises 16 residues.

The chain is built from TRBV7-2 and TRBJ2-2; 8 nucleotides align to TRBD2. Germline values: CDR1 SGHTA, CDR2 FQGNSA. The CDR3 spans 16 residues. V lost 1 base, J lost 3 bases, and 4 bases stayed unmatched. DNA for the CDR3: TGTGCCAGCAGCTTAGAACTAGCGGCTTACACCGGGGAGCTGTTTTTT. It is translated as CASSLELAAYTGELFF.

The V and J genes are TRBV7-2 and TRBJ1-5; the match to TRBD1 covers 7 bases. Germline V CDR1 and CDR2: SGHTA, FQGNSA. The CDR3 extends over 14 amino acids. V was clipped by 3 bases and J by 2 bases; unmatched bases: 1. The CDR3 is CASSFGQGNQPQHF. The CDR3 bases are TGTGCCAGCAGCTTCGGACAGGGCAATCAGCCCCAGCATTTT. Using reference TRBV7-2 and TRBJ1-5 for the parts outside the CDR3, the full variable domain is GAGVSQSPSNKVTEKGKDVELRCDPISGHTALYWYRQSLGQGLEFLIYFQGNSAPDKSGLPSDRFSAERTGGSVSTLTIQRTQQEDSAVYLCASSFGQGNQPQHFGDGTRLSIL.

This chain links TRBV10-1 with TRBJ2-2; unclear D gene. Per germline, CDR1 WNHNN and CDR2 SYGVQD (reference sequence). Trimming removed 0 bases from V and 3 bases from J, with 8 bases in between. The CDR3 is 15 amino acids. The CDR3 region has the DNA TGCGCCAGCAGTGAGTCGCAGTTTGACACCGGGGAGCTGTTTTTT. Its translation: CASSESQFDTGELFF.

The chain links TRBV28 to TRBJ1-2; unclear D gene. Trimming left V 7 bases short and J 6 bases short, with 15 bases between. CDR3 length: 13 residues. CDR1 is MDHEN, CDR2 SYDVKM, per germline. CDR3 sequence reads: CASNPPGENGYTF. The CDR3 region has the DNA TGTGCCAGCAACCCGCCCGGGGAGAATGGCTACACCTTC.

The chain has TRBV5-4 and TRBJ2-4, with 10 nucleotides matching TRBD2. The V and J ends lost 3 bases and 5 bases, in that order; junction bases with no gene match: 5. The germline gives CDR1 SGHNT, CDR2 YYREEE (reference sequence). The CDR3 runs 15 residues. The CDR3 reads CASSSSGRGENIQYF. The DNA of the CDR3 is TGTGCCAGCAGCTCTAGCGGGAGAGGAGAAAACATTCAGTACTTC.

The sample holds one count of this clone. This chain joins TRBV11-2 and TRBJ1-1; TRBD1 matches at 7 bases. CDR3 length: 13 amino acids. The germline V gene encodes CDR1 SGHAT and CDR2 FQNNGV. The V segment lost 5 bases and the J segment 5 bases; nucleotides outside the gene matches: 5. This CDR3 is CASSPTGWTEAFF. The CDR3 DNA reads TGTGCCAGCAGCCCGACAGGGTGGACTGAAGCTTTCTTT. Full variable domain (outside the CDR3, taken from reference TRBV11-2 and TRBJ1-1): EAGVAQSPRYKIIEKRQSVAFWCNPISGHATLYWYQQILGQGPKLLIQFQNNGVVDDSQLPKDRFSAERLKGVDSTLKIQPAKLEDSAVYLCASSPTGWTEAFFGQGTRLTVV.